This TCR beta chain was sequenced in a study of cytomegalovirus exposure and HLA in healthy donors. Study-level information: Earlier sequencing of 150 million to 200 million T cells yielded fewer than 140 million unique TCR beta sequences. Study-wide results and limits: The study designated 150 to 200 TCR beta chains cytomegalovirus-associated.

Concerning this clone itself: No antigen is known for it.

Amplification used 60 Vbeta primers and 13 Jbeta primers. Clones were sequenced by immunoSEQ multiplex PCR, and TCRdb holds only the in-frame ones, with some missing. The sample shows 180,000 or so clones, approximately 59% of them seen only once. This TCR was sampled from a man aged 40-50 years in good health and CMV-seronegative. Sequenced sample: PBMCs.

In DNA form, the CDR3 reads TGTGCCAGCAGCCAAGATCCAGGGGGTTTCTACGAGCAGTACTTC. The encoded protein is CASSQDPGGFYEQYF. This chain connects TRBV4-2 to TRBJ2-7, with 7 positions matching TRBD1. With 0 bases clipped from V and 3 bases from J, the junction kept 5 bases outside the gene matches. The germline V gene encodes CDR1 LGHNA and CDR2 YNFKEQ. This CDR3 contains 15 residues.